One TCR beta chain is described in this entry. Per the original methods: How many nucleated cells were present was estimated from reference gene primer amplification. Clones were read by immunoSEQ multiplex PCR, and TCRdb kept only the in-frame ones, dropping some. V, J and clone size derive from that table, while D and trimming were established from the DNA sequence. The data hold some 48,000 clones, with about 81% observed a single time. This sample is drawn from a study of blood T cell repertoires in COVID-19. Study-wide context: Samples came from the United States, Italy and Spain, spanning acute and convalescent COVID-19.

Germline CDR1 MNHEY, CDR2 SVGAGI. CDR3 length: 13 amino acids. Trimming left V 6 bases short and J 2 bases short, with 9 bases between. The gene calls are TRBV6-5 and TRBJ2-3; a possible D gene is TRBD2 (5 bases). The clonotype originates from a human donor in a cohort sampled during active COVID-19. The sequenced material came from peripheral blood. CDR3 loop: CASRRAYTDTQYF. The CDR3 DNA is TGTGCCAGCAGGCGGGCTTACACAGATACGCAGTATTTT.